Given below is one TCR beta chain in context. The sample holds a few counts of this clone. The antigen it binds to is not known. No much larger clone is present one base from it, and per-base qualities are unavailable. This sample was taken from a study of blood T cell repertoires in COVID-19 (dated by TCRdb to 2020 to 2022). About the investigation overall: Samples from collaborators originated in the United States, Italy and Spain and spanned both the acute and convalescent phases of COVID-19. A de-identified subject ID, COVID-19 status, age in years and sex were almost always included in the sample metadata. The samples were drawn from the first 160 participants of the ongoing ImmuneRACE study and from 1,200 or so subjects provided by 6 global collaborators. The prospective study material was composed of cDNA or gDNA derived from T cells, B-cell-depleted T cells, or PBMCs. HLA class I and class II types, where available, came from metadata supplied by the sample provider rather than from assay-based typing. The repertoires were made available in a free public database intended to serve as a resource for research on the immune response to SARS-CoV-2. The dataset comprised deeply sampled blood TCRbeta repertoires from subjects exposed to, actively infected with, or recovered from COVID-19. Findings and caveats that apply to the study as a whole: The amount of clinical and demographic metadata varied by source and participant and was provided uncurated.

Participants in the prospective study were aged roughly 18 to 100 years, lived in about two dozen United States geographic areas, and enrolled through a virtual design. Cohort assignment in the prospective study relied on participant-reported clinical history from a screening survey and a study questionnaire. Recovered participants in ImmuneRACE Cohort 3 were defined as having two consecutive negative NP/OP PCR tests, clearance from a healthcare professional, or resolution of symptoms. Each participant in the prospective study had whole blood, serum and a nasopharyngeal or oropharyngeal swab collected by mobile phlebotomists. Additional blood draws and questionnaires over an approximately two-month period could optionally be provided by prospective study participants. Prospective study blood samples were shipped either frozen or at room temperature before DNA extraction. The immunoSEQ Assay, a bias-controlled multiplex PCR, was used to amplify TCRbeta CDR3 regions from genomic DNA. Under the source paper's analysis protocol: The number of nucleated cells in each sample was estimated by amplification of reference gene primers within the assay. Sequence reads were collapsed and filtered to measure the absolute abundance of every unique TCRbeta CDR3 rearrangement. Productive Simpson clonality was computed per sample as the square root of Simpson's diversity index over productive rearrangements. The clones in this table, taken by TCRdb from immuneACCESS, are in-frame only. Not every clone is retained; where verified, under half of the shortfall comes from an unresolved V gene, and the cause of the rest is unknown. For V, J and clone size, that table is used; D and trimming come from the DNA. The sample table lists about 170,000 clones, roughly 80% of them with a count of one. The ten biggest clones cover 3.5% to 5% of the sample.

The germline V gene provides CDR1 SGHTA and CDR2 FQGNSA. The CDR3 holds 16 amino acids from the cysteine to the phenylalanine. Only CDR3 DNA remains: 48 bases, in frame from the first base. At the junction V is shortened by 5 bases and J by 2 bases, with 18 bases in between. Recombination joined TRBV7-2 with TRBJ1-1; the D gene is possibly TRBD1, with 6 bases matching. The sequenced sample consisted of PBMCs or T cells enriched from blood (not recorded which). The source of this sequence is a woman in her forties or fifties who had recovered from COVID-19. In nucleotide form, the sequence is TGTGCCAGCAGCCCAATAAGGTTACAGGGAAACACTGAAGCTTTCTTT. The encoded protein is CASSPIRLQGNTEAFF.